In its sample, the clone carrying this TCR beta chain was seen a few times. The antigen remains undetermined. Researchers took RNA transcripts and amplified the TCR beta CDR3 regions from them. Primed by the HTBI set, a first-round RT-PCR was run on the TCR CDR3. One entry per CDR3 protein results from TCRdb running MiXCR on the multiplex PCR reads. Of about 620,000 distinct CDR3 sequences in the sample, 15% to 20% were seen once. These data belong to a study of T cells in Graves' hyperthyroidism and ophthalmopathy. Study at large: Peripheral blood was collected at initial diagnosis, before any treatment. Study-wide results and caveats: Patients with ophthalmopathy were separated from those with stable hyperthyroidism by a 13 V-J model.

The CDR3 is 16 residues long. V trimming: 1 base; J trimming: 5 bases; junction bases outside the gene matches: 8. Germline CDR1 LNHNV, CDR2 YYDKDF (reference sequence). Uncontrolled infection, other autoimmune disease, pregnancy or lactation led to exclusion. This receptor was taken from a woman aged 25 to 45 with Graves' hyperthyroidism. The sequenced material came from blood. The chain uses TRBV15 and TRBJ2-5; 9 bases align to TRBD2. CDR3 loop: CATSRGSSGRKETQYF. The CDR3 bases are TGTGCCACCAGCAGAGGTAGTAGCGGGAGAAAGGAGACCCAGTACTTC.